Listed below are T cell receptor beta chains from one sample, sequenced in a study of cytomegalovirus exposure and HLA in healthy donors. TCRdb's table, derived via immunoSEQ multiplex PCR, lists solely in-frame clones and lacks some. This table holds 55,000 to 80,000 clones. The sequencing input was PBMCs. All receptors derive from a man aged 40-50 years in good health and CMV-seronegative. Both conserved end residues are trimmed from each CDR3.

v_gene	j_gene	CDR3aa
TRBV6-1	TRBJ1-2	ASSEQESYGYT
TRBV18	TRBJ1-4	ASSSNTGSNEKLF
TRBV27	TRBJ1-1	ASSLSGGAQAF
TRBV9	TRBJ2-2	ASSVAASRGELF
TRBV30	TRBJ1-6	AWNVRGRLNSPLH
TRBV5-6	TRBJ2-1	ASGYNLAANNEQF
TRBV27	TRBJ1-2	ASSPKEGYT
TRBV5-6	TRBJ2-7	ASSSTAPAEQY
TRBV4-2	TRBJ1-2	ASSQDRWDYGYT
TRBV5-1	TRBJ2-7	ASSFGTSGGAKY
TRBV9	TRBJ1-2	ASSGFGGRGYT
TRBV11-2	TRBJ2-3	ASSPGGGPVLDTQY
TRBV4-1	TRBJ2-5	ASSQDTGAPSQETQY
TRBV6-5	TRBJ2-5	ASRDPGRGQETQY
TRBV4-1	TRBJ2-5	ASSQRDSQETQY
TRBV7-9	TRBJ1-1	ASSFWTENTEAF
TRBV5-1	TRBJ1-4	ASSLEGAMANEKLF
TRBV2	TRBJ2-7	ASSEAAGGRGEQY
TRBV28	TRBJ1-1	ASEVGGRLGTEAF
TRBV7-2	TRBJ1-4	ASSLGQGVYEKLF
TRBV5-6	TRBJ2-1	ASSPLKTSGGAGYNEQF
TRBV10-3	TRBJ1-5	AISGQGSNQPQH
TRBV7-2	TRBJ1-2	ASSPPLRPKEGYT
TRBV5-1	TRBJ2-1	ASSLVAGGYNEQF
TRBV2	TRBJ1-2	ASRTKGGDRGLSYT
TRBV29-1	TRBJ2-3	SVVRGLLTDTQY
TRBV6-6	TRBJ1-1	ASSQGTEAF
TRBV29-1	TRBJ2-3	SVEVAGTDTQY
TRBV7-6	TRBJ2-3	ASSLQDFQDTQY
TRBV15	TRBJ2-7	ATSRATQGAVEQY
TRBV7-2	TRBJ2-3	ASSLAGLSTDTQY
TRBV6-5	TRBJ1-2	ASSYSTGSSGYT
TRBV5-6	TRBJ2-1	ASSLGTGTESYNEQF
TRBV6-1	TRBJ2-7	ASSEASGQGLYEQY
TRBV28	TRBJ2-4	ASSPEGQGARNIQY
TRBV11-2	TRBJ1-5	ASSLGQRGWPQH
TRBV6-1	TRBJ1-1	ASSEKTVGQTEAF
TRBV28	TRBJ1-5	ASSSWTGSNQPQH
TRBV6-1	TRBJ2-7	ASWKGDDEQY
TRBV7-9	TRBJ2-1	ASSLEALAGEKNEQF
TRBV11-3	TRBJ2-7	ASSPRTGEQY
TRBV19	TRBJ1-5	ASSTNRGHLRQPQH
TRBV19	TRBJ2-5	ASSRSQGAQETQY
TRBV7-9	TRBJ2-4	ASSFSGGGFKNIQY
TRBV29-1	TRBJ1-3	SVEDTGRNTIY
TRBV6-4	TRBJ1-2	ASSDFSGGGGYT